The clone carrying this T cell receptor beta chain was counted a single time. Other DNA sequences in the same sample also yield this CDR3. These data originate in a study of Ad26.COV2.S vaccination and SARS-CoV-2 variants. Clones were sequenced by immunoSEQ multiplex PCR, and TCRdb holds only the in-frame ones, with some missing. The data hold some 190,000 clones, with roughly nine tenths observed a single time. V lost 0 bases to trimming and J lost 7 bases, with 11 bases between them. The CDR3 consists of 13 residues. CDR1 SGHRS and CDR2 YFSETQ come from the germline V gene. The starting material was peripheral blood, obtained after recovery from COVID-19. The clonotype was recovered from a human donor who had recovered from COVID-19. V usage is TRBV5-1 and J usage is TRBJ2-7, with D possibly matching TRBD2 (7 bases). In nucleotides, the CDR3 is TGCGCCAGCAGCTTGGAGGGAGGGGGGGAGCAGTACTTC. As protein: CASSLEGGGEQYF.